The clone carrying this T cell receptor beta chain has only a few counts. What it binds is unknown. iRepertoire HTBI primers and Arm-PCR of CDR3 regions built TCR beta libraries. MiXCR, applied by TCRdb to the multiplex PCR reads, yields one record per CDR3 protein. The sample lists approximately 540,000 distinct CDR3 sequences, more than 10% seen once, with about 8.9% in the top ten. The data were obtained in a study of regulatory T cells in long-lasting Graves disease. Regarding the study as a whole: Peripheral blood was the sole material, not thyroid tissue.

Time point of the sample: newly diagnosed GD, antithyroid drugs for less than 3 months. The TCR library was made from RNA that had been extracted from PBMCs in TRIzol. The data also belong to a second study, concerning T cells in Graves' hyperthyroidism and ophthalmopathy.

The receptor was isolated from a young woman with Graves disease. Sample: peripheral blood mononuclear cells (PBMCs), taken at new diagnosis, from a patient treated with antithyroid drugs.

The CDR3 spells CASRDSSGNTIYF. DNA for the CDR3: TGTGCCAGCAGGGACAGCTCTGGAAACACCATATATTTT. V is TRBV7-8 and J is TRBJ1-3; perhaps TRBD1 as D (6 bases). V was clipped by 6 bases and J by 0 bases, with 6 bases between them. Germline CDR1 reads SGHVS; CDR2 reads FQNEAQ. The CDR3 sequence is 13 residues long.